One T cell receptor beta chain is described in this entry. Its target is not known. The data originate from a study of T cell repertoires in cytomegalovirus infection. Overall study context: An indication of both CMV infection and matching HLA type came from public TCR beta signatures. Study outcomes and limitations: HLA-C-restricted, CMV-specific TCR beta clonotypes were dominant ex vivo. There were carriers of CMV plus the relevant HLA, and cumulative public TCR beta family frequency identified them.

From the reads, TCRdb called clonotypes with MiXCR, one entry per CDR3 protein. The sample lists 150,000 to 200,000 distinct CDR3 sequences; under 30% were seen once. The CDR3 length is 14 residues. Germline V gene lookup returns CDR1 DFQATT and CDR2 SNEGSKA (reference sequence). Trimming stripped 1 base from V and 1 base from J, with 10 bases between. The material sequenced was PBMCs. This chain connects TRBV20-1 to TRBJ1-1, with D perhaps matching TRBD1 (5 bases). This TCR was sampled from a human donor in good health (CMV status not recorded). Some clones in this sample may be carry-over from other donors' samples. This CDR3 is CSARVWQGNTEAFF. For the CDR3, the DNA is TGCAGTGCTAGAGTCTGGCAGGGGAACACTGAAGCTTTCTTT.